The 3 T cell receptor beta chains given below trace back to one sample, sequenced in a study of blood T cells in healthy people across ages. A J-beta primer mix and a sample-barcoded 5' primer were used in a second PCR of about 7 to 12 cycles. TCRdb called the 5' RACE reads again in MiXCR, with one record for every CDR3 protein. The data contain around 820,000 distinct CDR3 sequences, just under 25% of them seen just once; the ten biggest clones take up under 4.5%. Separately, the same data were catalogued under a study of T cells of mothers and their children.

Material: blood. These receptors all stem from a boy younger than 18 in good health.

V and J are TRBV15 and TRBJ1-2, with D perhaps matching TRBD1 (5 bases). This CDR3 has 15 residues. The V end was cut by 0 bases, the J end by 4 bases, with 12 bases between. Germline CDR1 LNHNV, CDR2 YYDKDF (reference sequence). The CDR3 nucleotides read TGTGCCACCAGCAGAGATTTCGGGGCAACCTATGGCTACACCTTC. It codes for CATSRDFGATYGYTF.

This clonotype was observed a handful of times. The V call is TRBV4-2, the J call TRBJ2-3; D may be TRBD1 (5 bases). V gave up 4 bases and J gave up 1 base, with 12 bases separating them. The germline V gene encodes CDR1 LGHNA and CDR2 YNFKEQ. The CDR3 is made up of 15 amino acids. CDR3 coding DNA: TGTGCCAGCAGCCCCGCAGGGCCGGGCACAGATACGCAGTATTTT. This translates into CASSPAGPGTDTQYF.

The CDR3 protein is CASSTGTEVGPQHF. The CDR3 nucleotides are TGCGCCAGCAGCACCGGGACAGAAGTTGGGCCCCAGCATTTT. The chain has TRBV5-1 and TRBJ1-5; 7 nucleotides agree with TRBD1. CDR3 length: 14 amino acids. Germline lookup yields CDR1 SGHRS and CDR2 YFSETQ. Trimming took 4 bases from V and 9 from J; bases not matched to a gene: 10. Full variable domain (missing parts from reference TRBV5-1 and TRBJ1-5): KAGVTQTPRYLIKTRGQQVTLSCSPISGHRSVSWYQQTPGQGLQFLFEYFSETQRNKGNFPGRFSGRQFSNSRSEMNVSTLELGDSALYLCASSTGTEVGPQHFGDGTRLSIL.